The rows below give T cell receptor beta chains drawn from one sample of a study of shared clonotypes between healthy human individuals. TCRdb's copy holds only in-frame clones and misses some; the assay was immunoSEQ multiplex PCR. The sample records around 1.6 million clones, roughly 98% being singletons. The sequenced material came from naive CD4+ T cells sorted from blood. The receptors here all came from a man aged 30-40 years in good health. The CDR3 runs from the conserved cysteine through the conserved F or W. A D gene is named only where the DNA matches it firmly.

v_gene,len,d_gene,j_gene,CDR3aa
TRBV25-1,14,-,TRBJ1-5,CASSESSGNQPQHF
TRBV5-8,13,-,TRBJ1-5,CASSLLPFGPQHF
TRBV6-1,15,-,TRBJ1-5,CASSEGLGSNQPQHF
TRBV7-2,15,-,TRBJ2-4,CASRGGDLAKNIQYF
TRBV7-9,15,TRBD2,TRBJ2-3,CASSLPGGSTDTQYF
TRBV27,14,-,TRBJ2-2,CASSLRGSPGELFF
TRBV29-1,13,-,TRBJ2-1,CSGRLEALHEQFF
TRBV2,16,-,TRBJ2-1,CASSDVRPTTYNEQFF
TRBV30,12,-,TRBJ2-3,CATQVSTDTQYF
TRBV7-9,16,-,TRBJ2-2,CASSSSRGLNTGELFF
TRBV19,18,-,TRBJ1-4,CASSDRGQRTMVGEKLFF
TRBV11-2,14,-,TRBJ2-7,CASSSLGHPYEQYF
TRBV18,15,TRBD2,TRBJ2-1,CASSPPASGYNEQFF
TRBV27,11,-,TRBJ2-7,CASRTSGEQYF
TRBV18,14,-,TRBJ1-5,CASSPMYSNQPQHF
TRBV29-1,12,-,TRBJ1-2,CSVDDPTLGYTF
TRBV7-2,17,-,TRBJ2-3,CASSLVRREVFTDTQYF
TRBV4-1,13,-,TRBJ1-1,CASSQERPDEAFF
TRBV4-1,14,-,TRBJ1-1,CASSPDGVGTEAFF
TRBV28,15,TRBD2,TRBJ2-2,CASSWLAGNTGELFF
TRBV19,14,TRBD2,TRBJ2-7,CASSPRTSGNEQYF
TRBV5-1,14,TRBD2,TRBJ2-7,CASSLGLATYEQYF
TRBV11-2,16,TRBD1,TRBJ2-7,CASSLDQGASSYEQYF
TRBV6-1,12,-,TRBJ1-3,CASSLAGNTIYF
TRBV28,15,TRBD1,TRBJ1-1,CASSSTGTENTEAFF
TRBV12-5,13,-,TRBJ2-7,CASGLGGSYEQYF
TRBV11-2,14,-,TRBJ1-5,CASSFGRGGQPQHF
TRBV19,14,TRBD2,TRBJ2-1,CASSIMASGNEQFF
TRBV9,14,TRBD2,TRBJ2-3,CASSLAGETGTQYF
TRBV6-5,14,-,TRBJ2-7,CATSAPGGPYEQYF
TRBV4-3,15,TRBD2,TRBJ2-3,CASSPLAGGRDTQYF
TRBV7-6,14,-,TRBJ2-1,CASSVRGYDNEQFF
TRBV7-8,16,-,TRBJ1-1,CASSLGSRGSDTEAFF
TRBV11-3,12,-,TRBJ1-1,CASSLGFTEAFF
TRBV15,17,-,TRBJ2-4,CATSRDWLEGGKNIQYF
TRBV27,16,TRBD1,TRBJ2-7,CASSFYRGITPYEQYF
TRBV28,13,-,TRBJ2-7,CASRPRVPYEQYF
TRBV6-4,14,-,TRBJ2-6,CARRARSGANVLTF
TRBV5-1,15,TRBD2,TRBJ2-7,CASSLAGGTGYEQYF
TRBV27,16,TRBD2,TRBJ2-7,CASSLWASGSPHEQYF
TRBV5-1,14,-,TRBJ2-1,CASSLNQGDNEQFF
TRBV28,13,-,TRBJ2-3,CASSLVAIDTQYF
TRBV18,15,TRBD1,TRBJ2-5,CASSSGTGGARTQYF